Below are 21 T cell receptor beta chains sequenced from a single sample in a study of blood T cell repertoires in COVID-19. Assay: immunoSEQ multiplex PCR; the TCRdb copy retains only in-frame clones and omits some. The table shows about 200,000 clones, with 80% to 90% occurring only once. The source material was PBMCs or T cells enriched from blood (not recorded which). The receptors were gathered from a woman between 35 and 50 years old with acute COVID-19.

V usage is TRBV19 and J usage is TRBJ1-2, with D maybe TRBD1 (6 bases). The germline gives CDR1 LNHDA, CDR2 SQIVND (reference sequence). This CDR3 has 15 amino acids. Between the trimmed V and J ends, which lost 5 bases and 4 bases, there was a span of 17 bases. CDR3 bases: TGTGCCAGTAGTGTTACAGGGATCCTCGGCTATGGCTACACCTTC. As protein: CASSVTGILGYGYTF.

This rearrangement joins TRBV30 to TRBJ2-1; 10 nucleotides align to TRBD2. The V gene end was trimmed by 3 bases and the J gene end by 6 bases; junction bases not matched to a gene: 23. Germline V CDR1 and CDR2: GTSNPN, SVGIG (reference sequence). This CDR3 is 20 amino acids long. CDR3 loop: CAWRSRAGWASGSPANEQFF. DNA for the CDR3: TGTGCCTGGAGATCCAGGGCGGGGTGGGCTAGCGGGAGTCCGGCCAATGAGCAGTTCTTC.

The rearrangement links TRBV28 to TRBJ2-7; 12 nucleotides align to TRBD2. Trimming at V came to 7 bases and at J to 4 bases, leaving 5 bases not matched to a gene. The germline gives CDR1 MDHEN, CDR2 SYDVKM. This CDR3 has 14 residues. The CDR3 loop is CASNRLAGAYEQYF. The CDR3 DNA follows: TGTGCCAGCAATAGACTAGCGGGAGCTTACGAGCAGTACTTC.

Written as DNA, the CDR3 is TGTGCCAGCAGCCCGGGACTCCAATACGAGCAGTACTTC. The encoded protein is CASSPGLQYEQYF. The chain is built from TRBV7-9 and TRBJ2-7, with a tentative D call TRBD2 (6 bases). V gave up 5 bases and J gave up 4 bases, with 12 bases separating them. This CDR3 has 13 amino acids. Germline CDR1 SEHNR, CDR2 FQNEAQ (reference sequence).

The chain couples TRBV27 to TRBJ2-5; D unresolved. The CDR3 has 12 amino acids. The V gene's germline CDR1 is MNHEY and CDR2 SMNVEV (reference sequence). V lost 5 bases to trimming and J lost 7 bases, with 11 bases between them. The CDR3 protein is CASSPQIGTQYF. CDR3 DNA: TGTGCCAGCAGTCCCCAGATTGGGACCCAGTACTTC.

The genes are TRBV6-6 and TRBJ2-7, with TRBD1 matching over 8 bases. The CDR3 is 15 amino acids. The germline V gene encodes CDR1 MNHNY and CDR2 SVGAGI (reference sequence). V was pared by 2 bases and J by 3 bases, with 6 bases of the junction left unmatched. The CDR3 spells CASSYTGQVDYEQYF. CDR3 coding DNA: TGTGCCAGCAGTTACACGGGACAGGTCGACTACGAGCAGTACTTC.

The V and J genes are TRBV19 and TRBJ2-5; TRBD2 matches 7 bases. V shed 3 bases, J shed 5 bases, and the junction held 9 bases outside the gene matches. This CDR3 has 15 amino acids. The V gene's germline CDR1 is LNHDA and CDR2 SQIVND (reference sequence). The CDR3 bases are TGTGCCAGTAGTATGGCCGGGCTAGCGGCGGAGACCCAGTACTTC. Translating gives CASSMAGLAAETQYF. Drawing the rest from reference TRBV19 and TRBJ2-5, the complete variable domain is DGGITQSPKYLFRKEGQNVTLSCEQNLNHDAMYWYRQDPGQGLRLIYYSQIVNDFQKGDIAEGYSVSREKKESFPLTVTSAQKNPTAFYLCASSMAGLAAETQYFGPGTRLLVL.

The V and J genes are TRBV7-9 and TRBJ1-5, with 11 bases identical to TRBD1. Trimming took 1 base from V and 4 from J; bases not matched to a gene: 6. Germline CDR1 SEHNR, CDR2 FQNEAQ (reference sequence). The CDR3 loop spans 17 amino acids. The CDR3 DNA follows: TGTGCCAGCAGCTTAGGGACAGGGGGCCGGTTAAATCAGCCCCAGCATTTT. Its translation: CASSLGTGGRLNQPQHF.

The chain recombines TRBV4-2 with TRBJ2-7; 8 bases line up with TRBD2. The CDR3 has 16 residues. J gave up 4 bases and V 0 bases, and 8 bases lay outside the gene matches. Germline CDR1 reads LGHNA; CDR2 reads YNFKEQ. This CDR3 is CASSQELSGRSYEQYF. DNA of the CDR3: TGTGCCAGCAGCCAAGAACTCAGCGGGAGATCTTACGAGCAGTACTTC.

V is TRBV7-2 and J is TRBJ2-5; possibly TRBD2 for D (5 bases). Per germline, CDR1 SGHTA and CDR2 FQGNSA. V lost 2 bases and J 5 bases, leaving 18 bases between the germline ends. The CDR3 has 16 residues. In DNA form, the CDR3 reads TGTGCCAGCAGCTTACTCGAAGGGAGTATCTGGGAGACCCAGTACTTC. It yields the protein CASSLLEGSIWETQYF.

This clone is a singleton in its sample. This chain uses TRBV6-5 with TRBJ1-2; D remains ambiguous. The CDR3 is 14 residues long. From germline, CDR1 is MNHEY and CDR2 SVGAGI. V lost 4 bases to trimming and J lost 8 bases, with 17 bases between them. CDR3 region: CASSSRMQSYGYTF. The CDR3 nucleotides read TGTGCCAGCAGTTCGAGGATGCAGAGTTACGGCTACACCTTC.

This clone was observed once. The V gene is TRBV2, the J gene TRBJ2-2, with TRBD1 matching over 8 bases. The germline V gene encodes CDR1 SNHLY and CDR2 FYNNEI. This CDR3 comprises 14 residues. Trimming took 4 bases from V and 7 from J; bases not matched to a gene: 5. The DNA for the CDR3 is TGTGCCAGCAGTGCTCAGGGGGCCGGCGGGGAGCTGTTTTTT. It yields the protein CASSAQGAGGELFF.

V usage is TRBV7-9 and J usage is TRBJ2-3; the D gene is possibly TRBD2 (6 bases). CDR1 SEHNR and CDR2 FQNEAQ come from the germline V gene (reference sequence). The germline V and J ends were trimmed by 5 bases and 1 base, with 13 bases remaining between them. This CDR3 has 15 residues. The DNA of the CDR3 is TGTGCCAGCAGCATACTAGCTGGGGGCACAGATACGCAGTATTTT. Translated: CASSILAGGTDTQYF.

This clone was seen a handful of times. The chain links TRBV7-8 to TRBJ1-2, with 7 bases that match TRBD1. The CDR3 is made up of 14 amino acids. J was trimmed by 6 bases and V by 5 bases; bases with no gene match: 9. Germline CDR1 SGHVS, CDR2 FQNEAQ. CDR3 nucleotides: TGTGCCAGCAGCGAACGGGACAGACAGGATGGCTACACCTTC. Its protein product is CASSERDRQDGYTF.

V is TRBV29-1 and J is TRBJ2-7; 10 bases line up with TRBD1. The junction had 3 bases not matched to a gene; V was cut back by 4 bases and J by 3 bases. The germline V gene has CDR1 SQVTM and CDR2 ANQGSEA. This CDR3 is built from 13 residues. The chain's CDR3 is CSVGRTGGYEQYF. In nucleotides, the CDR3 is TGCAGCGTTGGCCGGACAGGGGGCTACGAGCAGTACTTC.

This clone was counted once. This chain uses TRBV6-5 with TRBJ2-2; weak D call: TRBD2 (5 bases). The germline gives CDR1 MNHEY, CDR2 SVGAGI. This CDR3 contains 14 residues. V lost 2 bases and J 6 bases, leaving 10 bases between the germline ends. CDR3 sequence: CASSYGSLAGELFF. CDR3 in DNA: TGTGCCAGCAGTTACGGGAGTCTGGCCGGGGAGCTGTTTTTT.

This clone was observed many times. The genes are TRBV6-5 and TRBJ2-1, with TRBD1 as a possible D gene (8 bases). Trimming removed 4 bases at V and 5 bases at J, with 15 bases between. Germline CDR1 is MNHEY and CDR2 is SVGAGI. The CDR3 covers 15 residues. This chain's CDR3 is CASSFRQGTNNEQFF. The CDR3, as DNA: TGTGCCAGCAGTTTTCGACAGGGGACTAACAATGAGCAGTTCTTC.

This clone was detected only once. V and J are TRBV5-1 and TRBJ2-5; 9 positions match TRBD1. This CDR3 has 15 amino acids. Unmatched junction bases numbered 7, after V lost 5 bases and J lost 2 bases. Germline CDR1 SGHRS, CDR2 YFSETQ. CDR3 sequence: CASSGGTGRQETQYF. The CDR3 bases are TGCGCCAGCAGTGGAGGGACAGGGCGTCAAGAGACCCAGTACTTC.

V gene TRBV12-3 or TRBV12-4 combines with J gene TRBJ2-1; maybe TRBD1 (5 bases). The ends were cut back, 8 bases at V and 10 bases at J, with 12 bases in the middle. There are 11 residues in the CDR3. The CDR3 coding sequence is TGTGCCAGCCGTGGGGCCCAAGAGCAGTTCTTC. It specifies CASRGAQEQFF.

The count of this clone is one. The chain recombines TRBV6-2 or TRBV6-3 with TRBJ2-2; 9 bases line up with TRBD2. The V segment lost 2 bases and the J segment 5 bases; nucleotides outside the gene matches: 6. Germline V gene sequence: CDR1 MNHEY, CDR2 SVGEGT. There are 16 residues in the CDR3. The DNA for the CDR3 is TGTGCCAGCAGTTACCGGCCTAGCGGGAATACCGGGGAGCTGTTTTTT. Encoded protein: CASSYRPSGNTGELFF.

This chain links TRBV28 with TRBJ2-1; possible D gene TRBD1, 6 bases. V was clipped by 3 bases and J by 0 bases, with 12 bases between them. The V gene's germline CDR1 is MDHEN and CDR2 SYDVKM. This CDR3 is built from 16 residues. Here the CDR3 DNA reads TGTGCCAGCAGTTTGGGTGGGACAACCTCCTACAATGAGCAGTTCTTC. Translating it yields CASSLGGTTSYNEQFF.